This T cell receptor (beta chain) comes out of a study of T cell responses to AZD1222 COVID-19 vaccine. The assay was immunoSEQ multiplex PCR, and TCRdb's table has in-frame clones only and misses some. The sample lists under 150,000 clones, about 90% occurring once. Study results and caveats: Dominant at 160-218 and 743-854, vaccine-associated CD4 TCRs also spanned spike. Among AZD1222 vaccinees, only six or seven were seropositive at baseline.

For this clone: Its antigen is as yet unknown.

CDR3 length: 13 residues. The germline gives CDR1 MNHEY, CDR2 SVGAGI. The TCR originated in an adult in good health. The sequencing used peripheral blood, collected on day 0 of AZD1222 vaccination. The gene calls are TRBV6-5 and TRBJ1-5; D might be TRBD1 (6 bases). The CDR3 sequence is CGTRQEYNQPQHF. The CDR3 bases are TGTGGTACGAGACAGGAGTACAATCAGCCCCAGCATTTT.